This TCR beta chain appears in the sequencing data of a study of blood T cell repertoires in COVID-19. In the study overall: Specimens from acute and convalescent COVID-19 originated in the United States, Italy and Spain. From T cells, B-cell-depleted T cells, or PBMCs came the material, which was cDNA or gDNA.

This clone was counted once. The CDR3 is made up of 16 amino acids. The V end lost 0 bases, the J end lost 2 bases, and 14 bases lay between the germline ends. CDR1 and CDR2 (germline): LGHDT, YNNKEL (reference sequence). Original processing methods: For nucleated cells, counts were estimated from reference gene primer amplification. Libraries were prepared by immunoSEQ multiplex PCR; TCRdb keeps only in-frame clonotypes and omits some of them. The V and J calls and clone size are taken from that table; D and trimming were inferred from the DNA. The sample has some 80,000 clones, around 83% seen once.

Material for sequencing was peripheral blood. This sequence was found in a human donor in a cohort sampled during active COVID-19. The chain has TRBV3-1 (or the pseudogene TRBV3-2) and TRBJ2-7, with D perhaps matching TRBD2 (5 bases). The CDR3 nucleotides are TGTGCCAGCAGCCAAGATGGGCTAGCCCCTACCTACGAGCAGTACTTC. This gives the protein CASSQDGLAPTYEQYF.